One TCR beta chain is described in this entry. Its antigen is unidentified. This specimen belongs to a study of graft-versus-host responses after intestinal transplantation. Looking at the study overall: Isolated intestinal, liver-intestinal, or multivisceral transplants were what recipients had. For around 3 years after anti-thymocyte globulin induction, all recipients took tacrolimus and steroids.

Only in-frame clones appear in the TCRdb table, and some are missing; sequencing was by immunoSEQ multiplex PCR. The table has some 130,000 clones, about 95% seen once. Study outcomes and limitations: Recipient marrow held GvH clones, some first seen in ileum or blood. Declining HvG levels early post-transplant were linked to peak circulating GvH clone levels.

In germline, CDR1 is SGHTA, CDR2 FQGNSA. This CDR3 is 16 amino acids long. The source material was unstimulated CD8+ T cells sorted from spleen or lymph node cells, sampled before intestinal transplant. This TCR was recovered from a human donor who received an intestinal transplant. The genes are TRBV7-2 and TRBJ2-5, with TRBD2 matching over 15 bases. With the DNA end fitting TRBJ2-7 better, the J assignment may be wrong. CDR3 DNA sequence: TGTGCCAGCAGCTTGGGACTAGCGGGAGGAAACTACGAGCAGTACTTC. This translates into CASSLGLAGGNYEQYF.